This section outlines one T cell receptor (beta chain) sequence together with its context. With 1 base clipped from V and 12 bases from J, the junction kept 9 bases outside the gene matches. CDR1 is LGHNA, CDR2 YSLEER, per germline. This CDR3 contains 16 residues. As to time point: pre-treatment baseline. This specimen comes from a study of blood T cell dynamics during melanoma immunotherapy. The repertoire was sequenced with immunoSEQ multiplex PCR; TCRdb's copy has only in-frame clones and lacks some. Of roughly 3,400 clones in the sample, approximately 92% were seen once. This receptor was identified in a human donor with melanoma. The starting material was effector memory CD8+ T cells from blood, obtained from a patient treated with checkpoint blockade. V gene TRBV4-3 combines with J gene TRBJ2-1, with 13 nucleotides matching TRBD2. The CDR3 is CASSQGGTSGILGQFF. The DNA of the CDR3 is TGCGCCAGCAGCCAAGGGGGGACTAGCGGGATTCTTGGGCAGTTCTTC.